The 26 T cell receptor beta chains given below trace back to one sample, sequenced in a study of blood T cells in healthy people across ages. Alongside a J-beta primer mix, a sample-barcoded 5' primer served in a second PCR lasting roughly 7 to 12 cycles. TCRdb itself ran the 5' RACE reads through MiXCR, one entry per CDR3 protein. The profile shows 550,000 to 750,000 distinct CDR3 sequences, under 25% of them singletons. The sample was blood. Receptor source: a man aged 70 or older in good health.

The gene calls are TRBV5-1 and TRBJ2-3, with 7 bases lining up with TRBD2. Trimming took 1 base from V and 0 from J; bases not matched to a gene: 2. In germline, CDR1 is SGHRS, CDR2 YFSETQ. The CDR3 has 15 amino acids. The chain's CDR3 is CASSLMRESTDTQYF. Here the CDR3 DNA reads TGCGCCAGCAGCTTGATGCGGGAGAGCACAGATACGCAGTATTTT.

The chain employs TRBV4-3 and TRBJ2-3; 10 bases align to TRBD2. V dropped 0 bases and J dropped 5; count of bases not matched to a gene: 14. The CDR3 is made up of 19 amino acids. Germline CDR1 LGHNA, CDR2 YSLEER. CDR3 coding DNA: TGCGCCAGCAGCCAAGATGGGGTAGCGGGAGGAAGGGCGGGAGATACGCAGTATTTT. Translated, it gives CASSQDGVAGGRAGDTQYF.

In its sample, this clonotype was seen a few times. The rearrangement joins TRBV20-1 to TRBJ2-1; 10 bases are a match to TRBD2. Trimming cost V 6 bases and J 5 bases; bases outside gene matches: 4. The germline V gene encodes CDR1 DFQATT and CDR2 SNEGSKA (reference sequence). CDR3 length: 13 residues. The CDR3 region is CSARAGGNNEQFF. The CDR3 bases are TGCAGTGCCCGAGCGGGAGGGAACAATGAGCAGTTCTTC.

This rearrangement joins TRBV7-9 to TRBJ2-1; 9 bases align to TRBD1. Germline V gene sequence: CDR1 SEHNR, CDR2 FQNEAQ (reference sequence). The CDR3 has 18 residues. V was clipped by 0 bases and J by 7 bases; unmatched bases: 13. In nucleotides, the CDR3 is TGTGCCAGCAGCTTAGCGATGGCGGGGACAGGGTGGGGTAATGAGCAGTTCTTC. It yields the protein CASSLAMAGTGWGNEQFF.

This rearrangement joins TRBV7-8 to TRBJ2-7; 7 positions match TRBD2. The CDR3 consists of 16 residues. From germline, CDR1 is SGHVS and CDR2 FQNEAQ. With V trimmed by 3 bases and J by 4 bases, 12 bases remained unmatched. CDR3 residues: CASSFFREGRSYEQYF. The CDR3, as DNA: TGTGCCAGCAGCTTTTTTAGGGAGGGCCGTTCGTACGAGCAGTACTTC.

This clonotype has just a few counts. The genes are TRBV18 and TRBJ2-1; 9 bases are a match to TRBD1. The CDR3 has 15 residues. Per the germline V gene, CDR1 is KGHSH and CDR2 is LQKENI. The trim removed 3 bases at V and 5 bases at J, leaving 5 bases unmatched. CDR3 sequence (DNA): TGTGCCAGCTCACCGGGACAGGGAACCCACAATGAGCAGTTCTTC. This codes for CASSPGQGTHNEQFF. Looking up the rest from reference TRBV18 and TRBJ2-1 gives the full variable domain: NAGVMQNPRHLVRRRGQEARLRCSPMKGHSHVYWYRQLPEEGLKFMVYLQKENIIDESGMPKERFSAEFPKEGPSILRIQQVVRGDSAAYFCASSPGQGTHNEQFFGPGTRLTVL.

This sequence joins TRBV12-3 or TRBV12-4 and TRBJ2-7, with a weak D call TRBD1 (5 bases). This CDR3 contains 14 residues. Between the trimmed V and J ends, which lost 4 bases and 1 base, there was a span of 11 bases. Written as DNA, the CDR3 is TGTGCCAGCAGTTACGGTGCAGGGTCCTACGAGCAGTACGTC. Protein: CASSYGAGSYEQYV.

A few counts support this clonotype. V and J are TRBV28 and TRBJ2-7; perhaps TRBD1 as D (6 bases). This CDR3 spans 12 amino acids. V was cut by 10 bases and J by 7 bases, with 17 bases left in between. Germline V CDR1 and CDR2: MDHEN, SYDVKM. CDR3 coding DNA: TGTGCCACCGGTGGGCGAACAGGGGAGCAGTACTTC. Its translation: CATGGRTGEQYF.

The chain joins TRBV20-1 to TRBJ2-3, with TRBD2 identical over 12 bases. This CDR3 contains 15 residues. CDR1 is DFQATT and CDR2 is SNEGSKA in the germline V gene (reference sequence). Trimming cost V 5 bases and J 6 bases; bases outside gene matches: 9. The CDR3 DNA is TGCAGTGCTCCCCTGACTAGCGGGGGATCGGATACGCAGTATTTT. Its translation: CSAPLTSGGSDTQYF.

V and J are TRBV28 and TRBJ2-5; the match to TRBD1 covers 9 bases. The CDR3 consists of 16 residues. After removal of 5 bases from V and 4 bases from J, the junction contained 11 bases not matched to a gene. CDR1 is MDHEN, CDR2 SYDVKM, per germline. CDR3 residues: CASSPPGQGVGETQYF. The CDR3, as DNA: TGTGCCAGCAGTCCCCCGGGACAGGGAGTAGGAGAGACCCAGTACTTC.

The V call is TRBV6-5, the J call TRBJ2-7, with 7 bases matching TRBD2. Looked up from germline, CDR1 is MNHEY and CDR2 is SVGAGI. The CDR3 loop spans 15 amino acids. The J segment lost 2 bases and the V segment lost 4 bases, leaving 8 bases of the junction unmatched. The CDR3 loop reads CASSSGTTQPYEQYF. Written as DNA, the CDR3 is TGTGCCAGCAGTTCTGGGACTACCCAGCCCTACGAGCAGTACTTC.

The rearrangement links TRBV12-3 or TRBV12-4 to TRBJ2-5; 8 bases are shared with TRBD1. This CDR3 comprises 14 residues. The V segment lost 6 bases and the J segment 2 bases; nucleotides outside the gene matches: 5. The CDR3 protein is CASSQRQGQETQYF. CDR3 bases: TGTGCCAGCAGCCAAAGACAGGGGCAAGAGACCCAGTACTTC.

This clonotype was recorded a few times. The rearrangement uses TRBV25-1 and TRBJ1-6, with D maybe TRBD1 (5 bases). V shed 1 base and J shed 13 bases, with 20 bases lying between them. Germline-derived CDR1 and CDR2 are MGHDK and SYGVNS. This CDR3 region has 16 residues. The CDR3 is CASSELLSGGLTPLHF. The CDR3 DNA reads as TGTGCCAGCAGTGAATTACTATCGGGGGGACTAACGCCCCTCCACTTT.

This clonotype was detected only a few times. This rearrangement joins TRBV6-1 to TRBJ2-5; D might be TRBD1 (5 bases). Germline loops: CDR1 MNHNS, CDR2 SASEGT. CDR3 length equals 15 residues. V dropped 7 bases and J dropped 0 bases, with 15 bases sitting between them. CDR3 bases: TGTGCCAGCACCCAAAGGGGTCATAACCAAGAGACCCAGTACTTC. It codes for CASTQRGHNQETQYF.

J is TRBJ1-1 and V is TRBV19, with a possible D match to TRBD1 (6 bases). The germline V gene has CDR1 LNHDA and CDR2 SQIVND (reference sequence). With 6 bases removed from V and 1 base from J, the gap between germline ends came to 12 bases. The CDR3 totals 14 residues. CDR3 nucleotide sequence: TGTGCCAGTAGGCCGGGACACACGAACACTGAAGCTTTCTTT. It translates to CASRPGHTNTEAFF.

V gene TRBV20-1 combines with J gene TRBJ2-1, with D possibly being TRBD2 (5 bases). The germline V gene encodes CDR1 DFQATT and CDR2 SNEGSKA (reference sequence). V was trimmed by 5 bases and J by 6 bases, leaving 14 bases between them. The CDR3 is 13 amino acids. In nucleotides, the CDR3 is TGCAGTGCTCTGAGGACTTCCGTCAATGAGCAGTTCTTC. The encoded protein is CSALRTSVNEQFF.

This clonotype was observed a few times. The chain combines TRBV5-1 with TRBJ1-6; no clear D gene. The CDR3 sequence is 15 residues long. Trimming cost V 2 bases and J 8 bases, with 14 bases left between them. The germline V gene encodes CDR1 SGHRS and CDR2 YFSETQ. The CDR3 sequence is CASSLNTTGDSPLHF. The CDR3 bases are TGCGCCAGCAGCTTAAACACCACCGGCGATTCACCCCTCCACTTT.

The CDR3: CASSYWTGGGSEAFF. The CDR3 DNA is TGTGCCAGCAGTTACTGGACAGGGGGAGGCTCTGAAGCTTTCTTT. V usage is TRBV6-2 or TRBV6-3 and J usage is TRBJ1-1, with 10 nucleotides matching TRBD1. This CDR3 spans 15 amino acids. Losses at the gene ends were 1 base for V and 6 bases for J; bases not matched to a gene: 5. The germline CDR1 and CDR2 sequences are MNHEY and SVGEGT.

There are a few counts of this clonotype. The chain is built from TRBV27 and TRBJ2-3, with 8 nucleotides matching TRBD1. V shed 5 bases and J 3 bases; nucleotides not matched to a gene: 7. Germline loops: CDR1 MNHEY, CDR2 SMNVEV (reference sequence). The CDR3 sequence is 15 residues long. The CDR3 protein is CASSRLTGATDTQYF. DNA for the CDR3: TGTGCCAGCAGTAGACTGACAGGGGCGACAGATACGCAGTATTTT.

This chain links TRBV10-3 with TRBJ2-1; D not resolved. The germline V and J ends were trimmed by 2 bases and 13 bases, with 12 bases remaining between them. This CDR3 comprises 12 residues. The germline gives CDR1 ENHRY, CDR2 SYGVKD. CDR3 amino acids: CAISEGWEGQFF. The CDR3 DNA sequence: TGTGCCATCAGTGAGGGATGGGAAGGCCAGTTCTTC.

The chain carries TRBV20-1 and TRBJ2-5; no firm D call. The germline V and J ends were trimmed by 0 bases and 4 bases, with 9 bases remaining between them. The CDR3 extends over 13 amino acids. Germline CDR1 reads DFQATT; CDR2 reads SNEGSKA (reference sequence). The CDR3 nucleotides are TGCAGTGCTAGAGATATTTTGGCAGAGACCCAGTACTTC. Translation gives CSARDILAETQYF.

V gene TRBV20-1 combines with J gene TRBJ1-1, with a weak D call TRBD1 (6 bases). Germline V gene data show CDR1 as DFQATT and CDR2 as SNEGSKA (reference sequence). This CDR3 is built from 14 residues. V lost 1 base and J 6 bases, leaving 15 bases between the germline ends. The CDR3 DNA reads TGCAGTGCTAGAGGTGGCCCCCGACAGGCTGAAGCTTTCTTT. Protein sequence: CSARGGPRQAEAFF.

CDR3 sequence (DNA): TGTGCCAGCAGCTTAGTCCAGAGCGGAGATGAGCAGTACTTC. Translating gives CASSLVQSGDEQYF. The V call is TRBV7-9, the J call TRBJ2-7; perhaps TRBD2 as D (5 bases). Germline CDR1 reads SEHNR; CDR2 reads FQNEAQ (reference sequence). CDR3 length equals 14 residues. The V end lost 1 base, the J end lost 7 bases, and 14 bases lay between the germline ends.

This clonotype has just a few counts. This chain connects TRBV28 to TRBJ2-5, with D maybe TRBD1 (5 bases). This CDR3 has 16 residues. Per germline, CDR1 MDHEN and CDR2 SYDVKM. The ends were cut back, 2 bases at V and 2 bases at J, with 15 bases in the middle. The DNA for the CDR3 is TGTGCCAGCAGTTTAAACAGGATGGTGGGACAAGAGACCCAGTACTTC. It translates to CASSLNRMVGQETQYF. Combining the CDR3 with reference TRBV28 and TRBJ2-5 gives the whole variable domain DVKVTQSSRYLVKRTGEKVFLECVQDMDHENMFWYRQDPGLGLRLIYFSYDVKMKEKGDIPEGYSVSREKKERFSLILESASTNQTSMYLCASSLNRMVGQETQYFGPGTRLLVL.

This sequence joins TRBV6-1 and TRBJ2-7; 7 positions agree with TRBD2. Trimming at V came to 8 bases and at J to 1 base, leaving 8 bases not matched to a gene. The CDR3 has 14 amino acids. Germline V gene sequence: CDR1 MNHNS, CDR2 SASEGT. The CDR3 protein is CASWEAGNSYEQYF. CDR3 nucleotide sequence: TGTGCCAGCTGGGAAGCGGGAAATTCCTACGAGCAGTACTTC.

DNA of the CDR3: TGTGCCAGCAGCTTACGGGGACAGGATCACTACGAGCAGTACTTC. Translating it yields CASSLRGQDHYEQYF. V gene TRBV7-3 combines with J gene TRBJ2-7; 8 positions match TRBD1. Per germline, CDR1 SGHTA and CDR2 FQGTGA. V was clipped by 2 bases and J by 3 bases; unmatched bases: 6. The length of the CDR3 is 15 residues.